These 26 T cell receptor beta chains share one sample of origin, sequenced in a study of blood T cell repertoires in COVID-19. Profiling relied on immunoSEQ multiplex PCR, and the TCRdb table lists in-frame clones only, not all of them. The table shows around 250,000 clones, with roughly nine tenths occurring only once. Sequencing was done on a sample of PBMCs or T cells enriched from blood (not recorded which). The source is a human donor in a cohort exposed to, infected with or recovered from COVID-19 (not recorded which). The donor label of this sample is uncertain.

This sequence joins TRBV2 and TRBJ2-7; D not certain. The V gene lost 0 bases and the J gene lost 1 base, with 7 bases spanning the gap. The CDR3 has 14 amino acids. Per germline, CDR1 SNHLY and CDR2 FYNNEI. The CDR3 DNA reads TGTGCCAGCAGTGAAGCTTGGAGTTCCTACGAGCAGTACTTC. Protein product: CASSEAWSSYEQYF.

This sequence joins TRBV7-7 and TRBJ2-2; TRBD2 matches at 12 bases. The CDR3 is made up of 20 amino acids. The V gene end was trimmed by 1 base and the J gene end by 1 base; junction bases not matched to a gene: 10. Germline CDR1 SSHAT, CDR2 FNYEAQ (reference sequence). The CDR3 sequence is CASSLDPPTSGGRNTGELFF. As DNA, the CDR3 is TGTGCCAGCAGCTTAGACCCCCCAACTAGCGGGGGGAGGAACACCGGGGAGCTGTTTTTT.

As concerns this clone: Other DNA sequences of this sample code for an identical CDR3. The CDR3 is CASSAEGNTEAFF. CDR3 DNA sequence: TGTGCCAGCAGTGCGGAGGGGAACACTGAAGCTTTCTTT. The rearrangement links TRBV2 to TRBJ1-1; no definite D call. Germline V gene sequence: CDR1 SNHLY, CDR2 FYNNEI. With 4 bases removed from V and 1 base from J, the gap between germline ends came to 7 bases. CDR3 length equals 13 residues.

The chain carries TRBV7-9 and TRBJ2-3; 9 nucleotides line up with TRBD2. Per the germline V gene, CDR1 is SEHNR and CDR2 is FQNEAQ (reference sequence). V lost 5 bases to trimming and J lost 2 bases; unmatched junction nucleotides: 14. This CDR3 region has 18 residues. The CDR3 loop is CASSLLIPSGGITDTQYF. The CDR3 bases are TGTGCCAGCAGCCTCCTAATCCCGAGCGGGGGGATCACAGATACGCAGTATTTT.

A note on this clone: Other DNA sequences in the sample encode the same CDR3. In nucleotides, the CDR3 is TGTGCCAGCTCACCAAGACAGGGCGATGGCTACACCTTC. Translation: CASSPRQGDGYTF. This chain links TRBV18 with TRBJ1-2, with 7 bases matching TRBD1. Trimming cost V 2 bases and J 6 bases; bases outside gene matches: 3. From germline, CDR1 is KGHSH and CDR2 LQKENI. The CDR3 length is 13 residues.

The chain couples TRBV7-2 to TRBJ2-3, with unresolved D. CDR1 and CDR2 from the germline V gene are SGHTA and FQGNSA. V was trimmed by 1 base and J by 2 bases, leaving 7 bases between them. The CDR3 contains 14 residues. CDR3 sequence reads: CASSLDVATDTQYF. CDR3 nucleotides: TGTGCCAGCAGCTTAGACGTAGCCACAGATACGCAGTATTTT. Full variable domain (rest looked up from reference TRBV7-2 and TRBJ2-3): GAGVSQSPSNKVTEKGKDVELRCDPISGHTALYWYRQSLGQGLEFLIYFQGNSAPDKSGLPSDRFSAERTGGSVSTLTIQRTQQEDSAVYLCASSLDVATDTQYFGPGTRLTVL.

A single count supports this clone. The chain has TRBV12-5 and TRBJ1-5; no clear D gene. With 0 bases removed from V and 9 bases from J, the gap between germline ends came to 15 bases. CDR1 and CDR2 (germline): LGHNT, FRNRAP. The CDR3 is 15 residues long. CDR3 residues: CASGLVSEADAPQHF. CDR3 coding DNA: TGTGCTAGTGGTTTGGTATCGGAAGCGGACGCGCCCCAGCATTTT.

The V gene is TRBV6-2 or TRBV6-3, the J gene TRBJ1-1, with TRBD1 as a possible D gene (6 bases). This CDR3 is built from 15 residues. CDR1 MNHEY and CDR2 SVGEGT come from the germline V gene. Trimming removed 4 bases at V and 2 bases at J, with 14 bases between. The CDR3 DNA sequence: TGTGCCAGCAGTTCAATCAGGACAGTAAACACTGAAGCTTTCTTT. Protein: CASSSIRTVNTEAFF.

The chain joins TRBV6-4 to TRBJ1-2; maybe TRBD1 (6 bases). CDR3 length: 15 amino acids. Per the germline V gene, CDR1 is MRHNA and CDR2 is SNTAGT. V gave up 6 bases and J gave up 3 bases, with 17 bases separating them. In nucleotides, the CDR3 is TGTGCCAGCAGCATTCCCCGGGACAATCACTATGGCTACACCTTC. Encoded protein: CASSIPRDNHYGYTF.

The chain joins TRBV7-7 to TRBJ2-7, with TRBD1 matching 9 bases. There are 15 residues in the CDR3. J gave up 0 bases and V 5 bases, and 5 bases lay outside the gene matches. Per germline, CDR1 SSHAT and CDR2 FNYEAQ (reference sequence). CDR3 protein: CASSVGQGSSYEQYF. CDR3 in DNA: TGTGCCAGCAGCGTAGGACAGGGGTCCTCCTACGAGCAGTACTTC.

Only one count was recorded for this clone. This CDR3 reads CASSVGTSGPRGIINYEQYF. The CDR3 nucleotides read TGTGCCAGCAGCGTAGGAACCTCTGGCCCCAGGGGCATTATTAACTACGAGCAGTACTTC. The genes are TRBV9 and TRBJ2-7, with D tentatively TRBD1 (6 bases). CDR3 size: 20 residues. V lost 0 bases, J lost 3 bases, and 28 bases lay in between. Germline-derived CDR1 and CDR2 are SGDLS and YYNGEE.

The V and J genes are TRBV11-2 and TRBJ2-7; D is undetermined. The CDR3 has 15 amino acids. Germline values: CDR1 SGHAT, CDR2 FQNNGV. Trimming removed 3 bases from V and 0 bases from J, with 12 bases in between. CDR3 sequence: CASSFRRSYSYEQYF. The DNA for the CDR3 is TGTGCCAGCAGCTTCCGCCGCAGTTACTCCTACGAGCAGTACTTC.

This chain joins TRBV23-1 and TRBJ2-7; D perhaps matches TRBD1 (5 bases). TRBV23-1 is an ORF, and what it does is uncertain. Trimming took off 0 bases at V and 2 bases at J, with 23 bases between the two ends. The CDR3 is 19 amino acids. The CDR3 loop reads CASSQSAGPDSLLTYEQYF. DNA of the CDR3: TGCGCCAGCAGTCAATCGGCAGGGCCCGATAGTCTCCTTACCTACGAGCAGTACTTC.

The chain couples TRBV9 to TRBJ1-1; a weak D match, TRBD1 (6 bases). Trimming cost V 4 bases and J 6 bases, with 19 bases left between them. CDR3 length: 15 amino acids. CDR1 and CDR2 from the germline V gene are SGDLS and YYNGEE. The chain's CDR3 is CASSPRTAHRAEAFF. The CDR3 coding sequence is TGTGCCAGCAGCCCCCGGACGGCTCACAGGGCTGAAGCTTTCTTT. The full variable domain, rest sourced from reference TRBV9 and TRBJ1-1, is DSGVTQTPKHLITATGQRVTLRCSPRSGDLSVYWYQQSLDQGLQFLIQYYNGEERAKGNILERFSAQQFPDLHSELNLSSLELGDSALYFCASSPRTAHRAEAFFGQGTRLTVV.

The rearrangement links TRBV6-5 to TRBJ1-1, with D tentatively TRBD1 (5 bases). V was trimmed by 0 bases and J by 5 bases, leaving 10 bases between them. The germline gives CDR1 MNHEY, CDR2 SVGAGI. The CDR3 has 14 amino acids. The CDR3 DNA sequence: TGTGCCAGCAGTTACTCCATAGGGGCGACTGAAGCTTTCTTT. This codes for CASSYSIGATEAFF.

The V and J genes are TRBV24-1 and TRBJ2-7, with 7 positions matching TRBD1. The germline gives CDR1 KGHDR, CDR2 SFDVKD. The CDR3 has 9 amino acids. CDR3 region: CTGAHEQYF. In DNA form, the CDR3 reads TGTACAGGGGCCCACGAGCAGTACTTC.

Of note for this clone: This specimen includes other DNA sequences encoding the same CDR3. This CDR3 is CASSPTGYPEAFF. The DNA of the CDR3 is TGTGCCAGCAGCCCGACAGGGTACCCTGAAGCTTTCTTT. This chain connects TRBV9 to TRBJ1-1, with 7 bases matching TRBD1. There are 13 residues in the CDR3. V was pared by 4 bases and J by 6 bases, with 6 bases of the junction left unmatched. Per germline, CDR1 SGDLS and CDR2 YYNGEE. The variable domain in full, completed from reference TRBV9 and TRBJ1-1, reads DSGVTQTPKHLITATGQRVTLRCSPRSGDLSVYWYQQSLDQGLQFLIQYYNGEERAKGNILERFSAQQFPDLHSELNLSSLELGDSALYFCASSPTGYPEAFFGQGTRLTVV.

The J gene is TRBJ1-1, the V gene TRBV29-1, with a weak D call TRBD1 (5 bases). Germline V gene data show CDR1 as SQVTM and CDR2 as ANQGSEA. The CDR3 covers 14 residues. V was trimmed by 6 bases and J by 3 bases, leaving 17 bases between them. CDR3 in DNA: TGCAGCGTCCAGCCGACAGTTACGGACACTGAAGCTTTCTTT. Translation gives CSVQPTVTDTEAFF.

The chain recombines TRBV29-1 with TRBJ1-2; the match to TRBD1 covers 11 bases. The germline gives CDR1 SQVTM, CDR2 ANQGSEA. The CDR3 spans 14 residues. The V gene end was trimmed by 5 bases and the J gene end by 2 bases; junction bases not matched to a gene: 4. For the CDR3, the DNA is TGCAGCGTTACACGGGACAGGGGGAACTATGGCTACACCTTC. Protein: CSVTRDRGNYGYTF.

V and J are TRBV15 and TRBJ2-3, with 8 nucleotides matching TRBD2. The V gene's germline CDR1 is LNHNV and CDR2 YYDKDF (reference sequence). The junction had 13 bases not matched to a gene; V was cut back by 9 bases and J by 5 bases. CDR3 length: 15 amino acids. The CDR3 region is CATSATAGGVDTQYF. CDR3 coding DNA: TGTGCCACATCTGCCACTGCGGGGGGTGTAGATACGCAGTATTTT.

The rearrangement links TRBV18 to TRBJ2-6; D possibly corresponds to TRBD1 (5 bases). V lost 0 bases, J lost 0 bases, and 9 bases lay in between. Germline V CDR1 and CDR2: KGHSH, LQKENI. This CDR3 is 17 amino acids long. The CDR3 DNA follows: TGTGCCAGCTCACCACCATTAGGGGACTCTGGGGCCAACGTCCTGACTTTC. This gives the protein CASSPPLGDSGANVLTF.

The gene calls are TRBV9 and TRBJ1-3; D unclear. Germline V lookup: CDR1 SGDLS, CDR2 YYNGEE. The V end lost 0 bases, the J end lost 5 bases, and 12 bases lay between the germline ends. CDR3 size: 15 residues. CDR3 sequence: CASSVGYSSRNTIYF. Here the CDR3 DNA reads TGTGCCAGCAGCGTAGGCTACAGCTCAAGAAACACCATATATTTT.

The rearrangement joins TRBV6-5 to TRBJ1-2, with TRBD1 matching over 8 bases. The CDR3 length is 14 residues. Germline V gene data show CDR1 as MNHEY and CDR2 as SVGAGI. The J segment lost 3 bases and the V segment lost 5 bases, leaving 5 bases of the junction unmatched. Here the CDR3 reads CASSITDRDYGYTF. CDR3 nucleotide sequence: TGTGCCAGCAGTATTACGGACAGGGACTATGGCTACACCTTC.

The chain joins TRBV5-1 to TRBJ2-2, with 9 bases aligning to TRBD1. The CDR3 is 14 residues long. The germline V gene has CDR1 SGHRS and CDR2 YFSETQ. V gave up 4 bases and J gave up 6 bases; unmatched junction bases: 4. The CDR3 DNA reads TGCGCCAGCAGCCCTGGACAGGGGCCCGGGGAGCTGTTTTTT. It yields the protein CASSPGQGPGELFF.

The rearrangement links TRBV18 to TRBJ1-1; D ambiguous. In germline, CDR1 is KGHSH, CDR2 LQKENI. The V end was cut by 3 bases, the J end by 3 bases, with 8 bases between. CDR3 length: 13 amino acids. CDR3 amino acids: CASSPGFDTEAFF. CDR3 sequence (DNA): TGTGCCAGCTCACCCGGGTTTGACACTGAAGCTTTCTTT.

This clone was recorded many times. This chain connects TRBV3-1 (or the pseudogene TRBV3-2) to TRBJ1-1; TRBD1 aligns across 8 bases. This CDR3 comprises 15 residues. Germline V gene sequence: CDR1 LGHDT, CDR2 YNNKEL (reference sequence). The junction had 6 bases not matched to a gene; V was cut back by 4 bases and J by 2 bases. The DNA for the CDR3 is TGTGCCAGCAGCCCCCGGACAGGGCGAAACACTGAAGCTTTCTTT. Amino acids: CASSPRTGRNTEAFF.